One T cell receptor (beta chain) is described in this entry. Original processing notes: The authors estimated nucleated cell counts from reference gene primer amplification. The protocol was immunoSEQ multiplex PCR, while the TCRdb copy is restricted to in-frame clones and leaves out a portion. V, J and clone size derive from that table, while D and trimming were established from the DNA sequence. The repertoire includes roughly 290,000 clones, about 91% of them detected once, and around 13% sits in the top ten. The data derive from a study of blood T cell repertoires in COVID-19. Study context: The United States, Italy and Spain provided the acute and convalescent COVID-19 samples. The cDNA or gDNA used as material had been derived from T cells, B-cell-depleted T cells, or PBMCs.

The CDR3 runs 16 residues. CDR1 and CDR2 (germline): KGHDR, SFDVKD. V gave up 4 bases and J gave up 0 bases; unmatched junction bases: 7. The clonotype comes from a woman aged 55-69 years with acute or convalescent COVID-19. Sequenced: peripheral blood. V usage is TRBV24-1 and J usage is TRBJ2-5; 7 bases line up with TRBD1. The DNA of the CDR3 is TGTGCCACCAGTGACCTCTCCGACAGGGACCAAGAGACCCAGTACTTC. This encodes CATSDLSDRDQETQYF.